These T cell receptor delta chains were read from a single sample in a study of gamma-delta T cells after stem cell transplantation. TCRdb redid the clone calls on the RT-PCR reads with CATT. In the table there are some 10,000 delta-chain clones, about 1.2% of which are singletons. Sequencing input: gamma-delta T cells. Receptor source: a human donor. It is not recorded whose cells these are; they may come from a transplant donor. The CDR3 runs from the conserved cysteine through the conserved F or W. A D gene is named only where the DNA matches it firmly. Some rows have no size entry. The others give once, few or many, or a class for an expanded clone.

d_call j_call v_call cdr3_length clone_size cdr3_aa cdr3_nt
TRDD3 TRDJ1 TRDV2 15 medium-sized CACDSVVGDTRKLIF TGTGCCTGTGACTCCGTGGTGGGGGATACGCGTAAACTCATCTTT
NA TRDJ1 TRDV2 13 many CACDAVNADKLIF TGTGCCTGTGACGCAGTAAATGCCGATAAACTCATCTTT
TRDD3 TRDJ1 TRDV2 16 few CACDVLGDTRDDKLIF TGTGCCTGTGACGTACTGGGGGATACGCGGGACGATAAACTCATCTTT
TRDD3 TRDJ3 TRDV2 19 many CACDTSWGSSSWDTRQMFF TGTGCCTGTGACACCAGCTGGGGGAGCAGCTCCTGGGACACCCGACAGATGTTTTTC
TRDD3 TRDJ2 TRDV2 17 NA CACDTLLGDTKTAQLFF TGTGCCTGTGACACCTTACTGGGGGATACAAAGACAGCACAACTCTTCTTT
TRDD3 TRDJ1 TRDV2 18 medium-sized CACDTLLGDTGNTDKLIF TGTGCCTGTGACACCCTGCTGGGGGATACCGGGAACACCGATAAACTCATCTTT
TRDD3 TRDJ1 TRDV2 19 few CACDRLLGDTKSLTDKLIF TGTGCCTGTGACCGCCTACTGGGGGATACGAAGTCGCTCACCGATAAACTCATCTTT
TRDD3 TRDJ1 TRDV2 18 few CARDSLLGDTGTTDKLIF TGTGCCCGTGACTCATTACTGGGGGATACGGGTACTACCGATAAACTCATCTTT
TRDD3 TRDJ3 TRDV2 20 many CACDRVLGDTGSWDTRQMFF TGTGCCTGTGATAGAGTACTGGGGGATACGGGCTCCTGGGACACCCGACAGATGTTTTTC
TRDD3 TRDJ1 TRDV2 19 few CACDTVMGDTPLNTDKLIF TGTGCCTGTGACACCGTGATGGGGGATACGCCCTTGAACACCGATAAACTCATCTTT
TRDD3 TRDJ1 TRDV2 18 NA CACDAVAGGYEGTDKLIF TGTGCCTGTGACGCCGTTGCTGGGGGATACGAAGGGACCGATAAACTCATCTTT
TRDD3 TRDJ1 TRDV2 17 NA CACDTVQLGDTTDKLIF TGTGCCTGTGACACCGTGCAGCTGGGGGATACGACCGATAAACTCATCTTT
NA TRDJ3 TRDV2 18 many CACDTGVASSWDTRQMFF TGTGCCTGTGACACCGGAGTGGCAAGCTCCTGGGACACCCGACAGATGTTTTTC
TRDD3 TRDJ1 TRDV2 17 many CACDKLGAKGDTDKLIF TGTGCCTGTGACAAGCTGGGGGCCAAGGGGGACACCGATAAACTCATCTTT
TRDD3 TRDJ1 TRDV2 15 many CACDILGAATDKLIF TGTGCCTGTGACATCCTGGGGGCGGCGACCGATAAACTCATCTTT
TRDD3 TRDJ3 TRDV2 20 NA CACDTAGGCDSSWDTRQMFF TGTGCCTGTGACACTGCTGGGGGATGCGATAGCTCCTGGGACACCCGACAGATGTTTTTC
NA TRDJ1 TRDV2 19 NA CACDTVTSPTVLRPDKLIF TGTGCCTGTGACACCGTAACGTCGCCGACCGTACTCCGTCCCGATAAACTCATCTTT
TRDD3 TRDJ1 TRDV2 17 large CACDTVRGIRNPDKLIF TGTGCCTGTGACACCGTCCGGGGGATACGAAATCCCGATAAACTCATCTTT
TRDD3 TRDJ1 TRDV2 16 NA CACDPIGLGDADKLIF TGTGCCTGTGACCCCATCGGACTGGGGGACGCAGATAAACTCATCTTT
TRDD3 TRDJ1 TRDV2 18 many CACDTLGGYASRPDKLIF TGTGCCTGTGACACTCTTGGGGGATACGCGTCCCGGCCCGATAAACTCATCTTT
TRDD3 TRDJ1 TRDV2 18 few CACDSLLGDTDGTDKLIF TGTGCCTGTGATAGTCTACTGGGGGATACTGACGGCACCGATAAACTCATCTTT
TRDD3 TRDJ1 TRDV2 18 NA CACDTVPTLGDTTDKLIF TGTGCCTGTGACACCGTTCCTACTCTGGGGGATACGACCGATAAACTCATCTTT
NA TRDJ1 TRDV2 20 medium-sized CACDTLPGELVSSDTDKLIF TGTGCCTGTGACACCCTACCGGGTGAACTGGTATCTTCTGACACCGATAAACTCATCTTT
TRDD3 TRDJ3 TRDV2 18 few CACDTAGGPSWDTRQMFF TGTGCCTGTGACACCGCTGGGGGACCCTCCTGGGACACCCGACAGATGTTTTTC
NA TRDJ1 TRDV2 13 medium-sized CACDPLNTDKLIF TGTGCCTGTGACCCCCTCAACACCGATAAACTCATCTTT
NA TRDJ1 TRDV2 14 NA CACDALGMGDKLIF TGTGCCTGTGATGCTCTGGGGATGGGCGATAAACTCATCTTT
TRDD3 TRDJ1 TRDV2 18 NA CACDLLGDTLSYTDKLIF TGTGCCTGTGACTTGCTGGGGGATACGCTCTCATACACCGATAAACTCATCTTT
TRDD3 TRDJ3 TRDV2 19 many CACDTPGGSSSWDTRQMFF TGTGCCTGTGATACCCCTGGGGGTTCCAGCTCCTGGGACACCCGACAGATGTTTTTC
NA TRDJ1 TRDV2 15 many CACDTLAFHTDKLIF TGTGCCTGTGACACCCTTGCTTTTCACACCGATAAACTCATCTTT
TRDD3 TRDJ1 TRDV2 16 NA CACDTVAGGYTDKLIF TGTGCCTGTGACACCGTGGCTGGGGGATACACCGATAAACTCATCTTT
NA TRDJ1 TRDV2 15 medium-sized CACDRVGMDTDKLIF TGTGCCTGTGACAGGGTGGGGATGGACACCGATAAACTCATCTTT
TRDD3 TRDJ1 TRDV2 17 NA CACDSVVGDTLHDKLIF TGTGCCTGTGACTCGGTGGTGGGGGATACGCTGCACGATAAACTCATCTTT
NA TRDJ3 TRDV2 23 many CACDTALGWGSSGSSWDTRQMFF TGTGCCTGTGACACCGCTCTGGGTTGGGGGTCCTCTGGGAGCTCCTGGGACACCCGACAGATGTTTTTC
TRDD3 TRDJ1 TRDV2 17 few CACDILTGGPSTDKLIF TGTGCCTGTGACATCCTCACTGGGGGACCTAGCACCGATAAACTCATCTTT
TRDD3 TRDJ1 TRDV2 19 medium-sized CACDTVGLGEKVYTDKLIF TGTGCCTGTGACACCGTGGGACTGGGGGAGAAGGTGTACACCGATAAACTCATCTTT
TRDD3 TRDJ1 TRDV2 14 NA CACDKVGDNHGLIF TGTGCCTGTGACAAGGTGGGGGATAACCACGGACTCATCTTT
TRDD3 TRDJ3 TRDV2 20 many CACDRVGDTSSSWDTRQMFF TGTGCCTGTGACAGGGTGGGGGATACGTCTAGCTCCTGGGACACCCGACAGATGTTTTTC
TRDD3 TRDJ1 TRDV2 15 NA CACSALGDTTDKLIF TGTGCCTGTTCCGCTTTGGGGGATACGACCGATAAACTCATCTTT
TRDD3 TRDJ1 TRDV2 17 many CACDTLVLGDTPDKLIF TGTGCCTGTGACACTTTAGTACTGGGGGATACGCCCGATAAACTCATCTTT
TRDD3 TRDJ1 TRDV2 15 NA CACDVLGDGYDKLIF TGTGCCTGTGACGTACTGGGGGATGGATACGATAAACTCATCTTT
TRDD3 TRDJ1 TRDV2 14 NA CACDRLGDRTQLIF TGTGCCTGTGACAGGTTGGGGGATAGAACACAACTCATCTTT
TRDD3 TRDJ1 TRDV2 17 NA CACDALNTGGYTDKLIF TGTGCCTGTGACGCCCTCAATACTGGGGGATACACCGATAAACTCATCTTT
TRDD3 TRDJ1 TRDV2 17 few CACDTVLGDTRTDKLIF TGTGCCTGTGACACCGTCCTGGGGGATACGCGCACCGATAAACTCATCTTT
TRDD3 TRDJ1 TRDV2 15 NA CACDVLGWEPDKLIF TGTGCCTGTGACGTACTGGGGTGGGAACCCGATAAACTCATCTTT
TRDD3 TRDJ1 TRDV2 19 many CACDTITGGYGPGTDKLIF TGTGCCTGTGACACCATTACTGGGGGATACGGGCCCGGTACCGATAAACTCATCTTT
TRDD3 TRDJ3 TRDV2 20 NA CACDPILGDISSWDTRQMFF TGTGCCTGTGACCCTATACTGGGGGATATTAGCTCCTGGGACACCCGACAGATGTTTTTC
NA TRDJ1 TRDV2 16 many CACDTLLVLGTDKLIF TGTGCCTGTGACACTCTCCTGGTCCTCGGCACCGATAAACTCATCTTT
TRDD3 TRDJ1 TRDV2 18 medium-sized CACDPLLGDTLRGDKLIF TGTGCCTGTGACCCCCTCTTGGGGGATACCCTAAGAGGCGATAAACTCATCTTT
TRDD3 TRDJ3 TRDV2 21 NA CACDTPVLGDTSPWDTRQMFF TGTGCCTGTGACACGCCGGTACTGGGGGATACTAGCCCCTGGGACACCCGACAGATGTTTTTC